The TCR beta chain under discussion was sequenced for a study of CD8+CD57+ T cells in acquired aplastic anemia. Looking at the study overall: Sorted CD4+ and CD8+ cell DNA averaged about 3 ug. Study outcomes and limitations: The study identified 25 to 30 CD8+ CDR3 sequences shared by patients and controls.

Genomic DNA templated the TCR beta VDJ and CDR3 profiling. Using its own MiXCR run on the reads, TCRdb lists one record per CDR3 protein. The sample has about 180,000 distinct CDR3 sequences; roughly 50% are singletons. Germline values: CDR1 LNHDA, CDR2 SQIVND (reference sequence). The CDR3 runs to 13 residues. V dropped 6 bases and J dropped 6 bases, with 12 bases sitting between them. Individuals selected for sequencing had exhibited CD8+CD57+ cell expansion on flow cytometry. Patients were treatment-naive when blood was sampled. This clonotype came up a few times. Antigen: not known. Sequenced: sorted CD4+, CD8+, or CD8+CD57+ T cells (not recorded which) from PBMCs. This receptor was obtained from a human donor with aplastic anemia. The chain carries TRBV19 and TRBJ2-1; D is tentatively TRBD1 or TRBD2 (5 bases each). The CDR3 region has the DNA TGTGCCAGTAGCCCCGGGACGGGCAATGAGCAGTTCTTC. Encoded protein: CASSPGTGNEQFF. Full variable domain (remainder filled in from reference TRBV19 and TRBJ2-1): DGGITQSPKYLFRKEGQNVTLSCEQNLNHDAMYWYRQDPGQGLRLIYYSQIVNDFQKGDIAEGYSVSREKKESFPLTVTSAQKNPTAFYLCASSPGTGNEQFFGPGTRLTVL.